The following is a T cell receptor beta chain sequence with its context. Which antigen it targets is not known. No base quality information exists; no much larger clone differs at one position. These data come from a study of cytomegalovirus exposure and HLA in healthy donors (dated by TCRdb to the late 2010s). At the level of the whole study: According to an earlier analysis of 550 to 700 of the donors, about 170 million T cells yielded 90 million to 140 million unique TCR beta sequences and about 300 Gb of sequence data. Using immunosequencing, the study profiled T cell repertoires from fewer than 700 subjects and related those repertoires to cytomegalovirus serostatus. Roughly 300 gigabases of sequencing data and approximately 85 million unique TCR sequences were included in an early release covering around 600 HLA-typed donors. Among some 410 genotyped donors of the cohort, an average of approximately 220,000 unique TCR beta nucleotide sequences was sequenced per donor, of which about 20% were non-productive. An earlier analysis of 500 to 750 of the donors applied high-throughput TCR beta sequencing to assess whether each TCR beta V gene segment acted as functional or pseudogenic. HLA typing included class I and class II loci at four-digit resolution. Every repertoire in the discovery cohort had been generated on one and the same sequencing platform. A later genetic analysis used genome-wide SNP genotypes for about 60% of the roughly 670 donors, treating that subset as a discovery cohort. Donor age, sex, ethnicity and CMV serostatus were compiled alongside the repertoire data. The later analysis used no new phenotypic data to find candidate immune exposures, relying instead on TCR beta sequences and their occurrence across donors. Of the roughly 430 genotyped donors, approximately 82% fell in the genetic ancestry cluster associated with self-reported Caucasian donors. In addition to the first cohort of 650 to 750 subjects, a separate validation cohort of approximately 130 different subjects was used. Typing coverage differed by locus: A, B, C, DRB1 and DQB1 were typed in about 620-630 donors, DQA1 in 522, DPA1 in approximately 600, and DPB1 in 400 to 480. Four to six DR-DQ haplotypes were handled as single units for association and clustering, since linkage in the cohort was strong. The study combined high-throughput TCR immunosequencing, statistical association of individual TCRs with disease status, and machine learning to predict cytomegalovirus infection status. The study aimed to test whether signatures of past pathogen exposure could be identified by cataloging public T cell receptors. A later analysis re-analyzed previously published TCR beta repertoires from 650 to 800 donors and added high-resolution HLA genotyping to study TCR occurrence patterns.

Libraries were constructed by the immunoSEQ multiplex PCR assay. The multiplex PCR relied on a mix of 60 forward primers for TCR Vbeta segments and 13 reverse primers for TCR Jbeta segments. The CDR3 region of rearranged TCR beta genes was amplified from genomic DNA with a multiplex PCR assay. Amplified TCR beta libraries were sequenced as 87-base-pair reads on the Illumina HiSeq System. The authors' analysis ran thus. A later analysis counted some 74 million unique TCR beta chains across the 670 or so repertoires, and about 10 million of these chains were shared by at least two donors. To remove PCR and sequencing errors, raw reads were error-corrected and collapsed into unique sequences using a nearest-neighbor algorithm that merged closely related sequences. CDR3 sequences were aligned to IMGT reference sequences to assign V, D and J gene segments. For a sequence to be retained, a match of at least six nucleotides was required to both a V gene segment and a J gene segment. A rearrangement counted as productive if the CDR3 had no stop codons and remained in frame with V and J, and every other rearrangement counted as non-productive. CDR3 was defined by IMGT convention, running from the second conserved V-encoded cysteine to the conserved J-encoded phenylalanine. In an earlier analysis of around 540 of the donors, sequences lacking an unambiguous match to a single V gene segment were excluded. In an earlier analysis of 450 to 750 of the donors, a V segment was called functional when productive rearrangements were above 56.7%, and segregating when the standard deviation between donors exceeded 5%. To diagnose cytomegalovirus status from the catalog of TCR beta chain sequences, a statistical classification framework was built. In a later analysis, V and J genes were assigned by comparing TCR nucleotide sequences against IMGT/GENE-DB human TR gene sequences. A later analysis assigned CDR3 sequences and most-parsimonious VDJ recombination scenarios with the TCRdist pipeline. A later analysis defined each TCR beta chain by its CDR3 amino acid sequence plus V-gene family, and excluded reads lacking a unique V-gene family. To address suspected cross-contamination and a sequencing artifact, a later analysis removed approximately 590 highly shared, low-generation-probability nucleotide sequences. For each public chain, a later analysis derived a clonal expansion index from normalized ranks of inferred template counts within each repertoire. In a later analysis, generation probabilities were computed using a VDJ recombination model fitted to out-of-frame rearrangements, and the results were checked against IGoR. In a later analysis, hypergeometric tests were used to score TCR-TCR, TCR-HLA and TCR-CMV co-occurrence, with a repertoire-size bias correction applied to TCR pairs. False discovery rates were estimated in a later analysis by permuting HLA or CMV assignments 20 times. In a later analysis, co-occurring TCRs were grouped with DBSCAN, and TCRdist sequence similarity was added when clustering was performed within HLA-allele-positive subsets. Co-occurrence clustering excluded repertoires with fewer than 30,000 or more than 120,000 public chains, plus five with anomalous nucleotide sharing. TCRdb re-hosts the immuneACCESS table, in-frame sequences only. Its copies lack some clones; in the studies checked, an unresolved V gene accounts for under half of them, and the cause for the rest is not known. V and J calls and clone size are copied from that table; D and trimming were computed from the DNA. The sample has roughly 150,000 clones on record, about 80% of them singletons. The ten largest clones add up to roughly 1% of the sample.

The cohort comprised hundreds of healthy bone marrow donors. At the time of sampling, all cohort members were nominally healthy, though unrecorded immune exposures were likely present. The donor tested CMV seronegative, placing the donor among the 350 to 400 seronegative members of the cohort. Each donor provided a peripheral blood sample, and peripheral blood mononuclear cells were used for TCR beta sequencing. The Qiagen DNeasy Blood Extraction Kit was used to extract genomic DNA from the blood cell samples. A distance of 21 bases separates the germline ends of V and J, which lose 4 bases and 0 bases respectively. The CDR3 numbers 18 residues from cysteine through phenylalanine. Only the CDR3 DNA stays, 54 bases, in frame from base 1. CDR1 is given as SNHLY and CDR2 as FYNNEI, both from the germline V gene. Here is what the overall study found, with its caveats: For the cohort, immune exposure information was limited to CMV serostatus. The study listed 170 or so TCR beta chains as associated with cytomegalovirus. The sequencing pipeline was judged likely to have produced a cluster of highly shared sequence variants as a technical artifact. Only TCR beta chains were sequenced in this cohort, and the absence of alpha or paired-chain data limited detectable features. Roughly uniform sequencing depth across donors was assumed in presence/absence analyses, although this assumption may not hold. In a later analysis, the rate of TCR association differed among HLA loci, with DRB1 alleles having the most associated TCRs and HLA-C alleles having the fewest. A further reported finding was that TCR beta sequences accurately predicted the HLA-A and HLA-B alleles for most subjects in the first cohort. In vitro tests confirmed that a few of the cytomegalovirus-associated TCR beta chains recognize cytomegalovirus antigens. It was suggested by the authors that the approach could potentially be generalized to other disease states and immunological phenotypes. Linkage disequilibrium might explain the correlated functional status among segregating V segments, but an unknown experimental factor could not be excluded. Most TCR sequences were seen in very few donors, while some public TCRs were found in many individuals. In a later genetic analysis, fewer N-insertions in productive TCRs were reported among donors in an Asian-associated ancestry cluster than the 666-donor mean. Most CMV-associated TCR beta chains appeared to be HLA-restricted in a later analysis, and the HLA associations seemed to be driven largely by CMV exposure. In a later genetic analysis, a missense DCLRE1C variant was associated with V-gene and J-gene trimming of TCR beta chains, and the association was replicated in an independent cohort. About 17 rarely observed V segments, including chromosome 9 orphons, were excluded from the earlier analysis of about 500 of the donors because counts were too low. Strong co-occurrence of HLA alleles, especially DR and DQ, made assigning TCR associations to individual alleles difficult. In an earlier analysis of approximately 590 of the donors, most TCR beta V segments appeared in productive rearrangements about 87% or about 30% of the time, broadly matching IMGT annotations. Some IMGT-functional V segments, including TRBV6-2 and TRBV6-3, could not be distinguished by the 87-base-pair reads and were therefore excluded. The classifier was reported to diagnose cytomegalovirus status with high specificity and sensitivity in both the original and validation cohorts. In a later analysis, HLA-associated TCR beta chains were found to be more clonally expanded and to have lower generation probabilities than equally common non-associated chains. A later analysis reported that several top co-occurrence clusters appeared linked to parvovirus B19, influenza, CMV and Epstein-Barr virus. Because some donors lacked HLA typing at each locus, the association tests relied only on the typed subset. A later analysis associated about 16,000 TCR beta sequences with specific HLA alleles at a false discovery rate of 0.05.

This clonotype was sampled from a woman between 35 and 50 years old in good health and CMV-seronegative. The sequenced sample was PBMCs. In this chain, TRBV2 is recombined with TRBJ1-1, with TRBD1 perhaps the D gene, on 5 matching bases. The nucleotides read TGTGCCAGCAGTGGAGTACAGTGGGGGGAGATGATGAACACTGAAGCTTTCTTT. It translates to CASSGVQWGEMMNTEAFF.